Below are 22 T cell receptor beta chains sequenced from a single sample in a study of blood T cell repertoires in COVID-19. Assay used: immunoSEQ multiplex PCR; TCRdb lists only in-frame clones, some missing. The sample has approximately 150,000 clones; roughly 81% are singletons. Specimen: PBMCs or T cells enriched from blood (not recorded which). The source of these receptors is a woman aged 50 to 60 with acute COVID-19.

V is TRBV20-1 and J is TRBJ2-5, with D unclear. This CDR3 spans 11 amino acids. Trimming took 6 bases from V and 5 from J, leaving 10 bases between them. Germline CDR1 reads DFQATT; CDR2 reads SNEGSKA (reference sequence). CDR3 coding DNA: TGCAGTGCCCAAAACTTGGAGACCCAGTACTTC. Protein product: CSAQNLETQYF.

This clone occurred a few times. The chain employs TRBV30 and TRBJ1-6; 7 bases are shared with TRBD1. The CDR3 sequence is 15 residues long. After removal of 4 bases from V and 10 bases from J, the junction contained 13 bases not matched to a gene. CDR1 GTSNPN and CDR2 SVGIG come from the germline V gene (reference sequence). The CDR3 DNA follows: TGTGCCTGGACCCCGCCCGACAGGGACCGATCACCCCTCCACTTT. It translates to CAWTPPDRDRSPLHF.

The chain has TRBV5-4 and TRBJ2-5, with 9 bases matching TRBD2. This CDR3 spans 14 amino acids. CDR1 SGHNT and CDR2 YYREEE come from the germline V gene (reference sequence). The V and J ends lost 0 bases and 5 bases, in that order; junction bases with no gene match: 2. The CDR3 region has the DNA TGTGCCAGCAGCTTGGGCGGGAGGGCCGAGACCCAGTACTTC. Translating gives CASSLGGRAETQYF.

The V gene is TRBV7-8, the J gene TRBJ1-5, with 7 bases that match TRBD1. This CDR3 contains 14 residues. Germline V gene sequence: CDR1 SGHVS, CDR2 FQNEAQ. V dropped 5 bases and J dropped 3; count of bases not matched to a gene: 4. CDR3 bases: TGTGCCAGCAGCCCTGACAGGGACAATCAGCCCCAGCATTTT. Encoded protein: CASSPDRDNQPQHF. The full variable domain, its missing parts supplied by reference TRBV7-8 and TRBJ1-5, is GAGVSQSPRYKVAKRGQDVALRCDPISGHVSLFWYQQALGQGPEFLTYFQNEAQLDKSGLPSDRFFAERPEGSVSTLKIQRTQQEDSAVYLCASSPDRDNQPQHFGDGTRLSIL.

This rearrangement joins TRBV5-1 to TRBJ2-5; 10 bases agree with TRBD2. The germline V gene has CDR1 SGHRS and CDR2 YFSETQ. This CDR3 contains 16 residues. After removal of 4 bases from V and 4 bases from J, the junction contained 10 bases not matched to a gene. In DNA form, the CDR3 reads TGCGCCAGCAGCCCCGCGAGCGGGAGGGCCCCAGAGACCCAGTACTTC. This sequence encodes CASSPASGRAPETQYF.

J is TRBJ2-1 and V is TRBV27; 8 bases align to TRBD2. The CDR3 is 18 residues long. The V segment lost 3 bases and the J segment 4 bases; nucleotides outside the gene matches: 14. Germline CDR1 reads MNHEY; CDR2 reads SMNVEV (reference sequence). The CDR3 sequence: CASSLGGSSGERYNEQFF. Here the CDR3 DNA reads TGTGCCAGCAGTTTGGGGGGGAGTAGCGGGGAGAGATACAATGAGCAGTTCTTC.

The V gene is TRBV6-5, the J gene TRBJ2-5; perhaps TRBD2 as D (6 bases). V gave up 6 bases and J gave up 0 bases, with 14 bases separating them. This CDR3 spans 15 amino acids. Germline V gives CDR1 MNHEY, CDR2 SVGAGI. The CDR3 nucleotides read TGTGCCAGCAGCGATGTGGGGACTTACCAAGAGACCCAGTACTTC. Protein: CASSDVGTYQETQYF.

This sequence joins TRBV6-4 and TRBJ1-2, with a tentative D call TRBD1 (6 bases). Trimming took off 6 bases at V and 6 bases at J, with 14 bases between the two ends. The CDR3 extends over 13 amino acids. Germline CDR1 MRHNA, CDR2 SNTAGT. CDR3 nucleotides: TGTGCCAGCAGGCCGGGCCCAGGGGATGGCTACACCTTC. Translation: CASRPGPGDGYTF.

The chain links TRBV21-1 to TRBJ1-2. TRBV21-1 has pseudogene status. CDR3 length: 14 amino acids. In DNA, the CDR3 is TGTGCCAGCAGCGAGACTGGCCAAAACTATGGCTACACCTTC. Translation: CASSETGQNYGYTF.

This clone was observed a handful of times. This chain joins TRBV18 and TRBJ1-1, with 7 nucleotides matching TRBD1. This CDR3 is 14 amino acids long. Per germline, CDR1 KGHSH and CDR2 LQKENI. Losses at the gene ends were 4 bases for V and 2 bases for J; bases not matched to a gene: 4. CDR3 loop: CASSQRTGNTEAFF. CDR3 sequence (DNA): TGTGCCAGCTCACAACGGACAGGTAACACTGAAGCTTTCTTT.

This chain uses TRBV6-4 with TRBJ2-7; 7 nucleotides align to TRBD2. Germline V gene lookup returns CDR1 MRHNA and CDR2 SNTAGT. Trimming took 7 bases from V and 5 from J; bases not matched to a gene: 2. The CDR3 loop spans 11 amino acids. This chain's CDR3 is CASTAGDEQYF. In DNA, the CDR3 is TGTGCCAGCACTGCGGGGGACGAGCAGTACTTC.

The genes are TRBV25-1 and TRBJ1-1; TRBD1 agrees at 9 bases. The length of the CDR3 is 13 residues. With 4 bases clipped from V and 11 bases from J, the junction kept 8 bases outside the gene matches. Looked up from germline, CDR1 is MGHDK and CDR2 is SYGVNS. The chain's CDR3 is CASSGITGGWAFF. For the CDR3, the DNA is TGTGCCAGCAGTGGAATTACAGGGGGCTGGGCTTTCTTT.

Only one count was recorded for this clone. CDR3 DNA sequence: TGCGCCAGCAGCCAAGAATCAGGAAATAATGAAAAACTGTTTTTT. Translated, it gives CASSQESGNNEKLFF. The chain has TRBV4-1 and TRBJ1-4, with D hard to call. This CDR3 is 15 amino acids long. Between the trimmed V and J ends, which lost 0 bases and 4 bases, there was a span of 9 bases. In germline, CDR1 is MGHRA, CDR2 YSYEKL.

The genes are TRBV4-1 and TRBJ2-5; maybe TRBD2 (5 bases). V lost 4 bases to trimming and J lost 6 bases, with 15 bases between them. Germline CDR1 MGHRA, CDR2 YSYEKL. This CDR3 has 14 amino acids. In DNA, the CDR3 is TGCGCCAGCAGCCCACAAGGACTTGGGAAGACCCAGTACTTC. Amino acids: CASSPQGLGKTQYF.

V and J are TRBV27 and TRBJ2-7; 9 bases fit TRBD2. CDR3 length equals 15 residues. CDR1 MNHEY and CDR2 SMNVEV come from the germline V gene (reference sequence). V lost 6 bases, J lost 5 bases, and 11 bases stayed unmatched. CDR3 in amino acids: CASSRFVAGADEQYF. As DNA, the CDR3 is TGTGCCAGCAGCCGTTTCGTAGCGGGAGCGGACGAGCAGTACTTC.

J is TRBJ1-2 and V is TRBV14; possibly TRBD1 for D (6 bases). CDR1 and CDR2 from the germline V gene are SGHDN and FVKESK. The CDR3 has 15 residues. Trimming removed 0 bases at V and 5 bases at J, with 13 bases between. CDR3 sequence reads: CASSQERGAVYGYTF. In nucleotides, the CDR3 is TGTGCCAGCAGCCAAGAGCGGGGGGCCGTTTATGGCTACACCTTC. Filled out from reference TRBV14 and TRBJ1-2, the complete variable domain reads EAGVTQFPSHSVIEKGQTVTLRCDPISGHDNLYWYRRVMGKEIKFLLHFVKESKQDESGMPNNRFLAERTGGTYSTLKVQPAELEDSGVYFCASSQERGAVYGYTFGSGTRLTVV.

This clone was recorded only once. CDR3 bases: TGTGCCAGCTTCGAGACGGACAGTCAGTATGGCTACACCTTC. This encodes CASFETDSQYGYTF. The V call is TRBV2, the J call TRBJ1-2; a possible D gene is TRBD1 (6 bases). Germline V gene data show CDR1 as SNHLY and CDR2 as FYNNEI. CDR3 length equals 14 residues. Trimming shortened V by 8 bases and J by 5 bases, and 18 bases separated the two germline ends.

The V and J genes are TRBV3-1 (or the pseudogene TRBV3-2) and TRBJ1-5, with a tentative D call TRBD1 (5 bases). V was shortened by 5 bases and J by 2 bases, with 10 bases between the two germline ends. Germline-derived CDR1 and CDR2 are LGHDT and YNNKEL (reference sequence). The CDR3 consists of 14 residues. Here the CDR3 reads CASSAGGGNQPQHF. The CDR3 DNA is TGTGCCAGCAGCGCCGGAGGGGGCAATCAGCCCCAGCATTTT.

CDR3 loop: CASSDRGGTDTQYF. In DNA form, the CDR3 reads TGTGCCAGCAGTGACAGGGGCGGCACAGATACGCAGTATTTT. V is TRBV6-2 or TRBV6-3 and J is TRBJ2-3; 8 bases match TRBD1. V trimming: 5 bases; J trimming: 1 base; junction bases outside the gene matches: 2. The germline CDR1 and CDR2 sequences are MNHEY and SVGEGT. The CDR3 is made up of 14 amino acids.

For the CDR3, the DNA is TGTGCCAGTAGTTCAGCCCGGGTAGCGGGAGGGTCCAATGAGCAGTTCTTC. This codes for CASSSARVAGGSNEQFF. V is TRBV19 and J is TRBJ2-1, with 11 bases aligning to TRBD2. The CDR3 consists of 17 residues. Germline values: CDR1 LNHDA, CDR2 SQIVND (reference sequence). Trimming took 5 bases from V and 6 from J; bases not matched to a gene: 12. The complete variable domain, with remaining parts taken from reference TRBV19 and TRBJ2-1, reads DGGITQSPKYLFRKEGQNVTLSCEQNLNHDAMYWYRQDPGQGLRLIYYSQIVNDFQKGDIAEGYSVSREKKESFPLTVTSAQKNPTAFYLCASSSARVAGGSNEQFFGPGTRLTVL.

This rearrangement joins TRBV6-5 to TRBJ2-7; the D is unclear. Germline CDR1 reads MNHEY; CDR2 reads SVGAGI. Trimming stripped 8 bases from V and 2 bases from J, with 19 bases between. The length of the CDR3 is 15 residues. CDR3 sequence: CASLSEAFHTYEQYF. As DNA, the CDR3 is TGTGCCAGCCTTTCCGAAGCATTTCATACCTACGAGCAGTACTTC.

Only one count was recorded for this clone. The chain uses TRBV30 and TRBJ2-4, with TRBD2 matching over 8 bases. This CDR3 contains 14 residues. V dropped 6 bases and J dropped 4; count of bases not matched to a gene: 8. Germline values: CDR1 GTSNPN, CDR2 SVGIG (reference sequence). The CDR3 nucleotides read TGTGCCTGTGACCCGGGACTAGTTAAAAACATTCAGTACTTC. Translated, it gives CACDPGLVKNIQYF.